This TCR beta chain was obtained from a study of blood T cell repertoires in COVID-19. Study context: Sites in the United States, Italy and Spain provided acute and convalescent COVID-19 samples. PBMCs, B-cell-depleted T cells, or T cells were the source of the cDNA or gDNA that made up the material.

Original data processing: Reference gene primer amplification gave nucleated cell count estimates. Here immunoSEQ multiplex PCR was the method, and the copy in TCRdb shows in-frame clones only, minus some. The DNA was the basis for D and trimming; V, J and clone size are from that table. Of more than 85,000 clones detected, 82% appear once; the ten largest clones hold approximately 18%. The CDR3 is 13 residues long. Germline-derived CDR1 and CDR2 are KGHSH and LQKENI. Trimming took off 3 bases at V and 7 bases at J, with 13 bases between the two ends. This sequence originates from an elderly man with acute or convalescent COVID-19. The chain combines TRBV18 with TRBJ2-7, with a possible D match to TRBD1 (5 bases). Sample: peripheral blood. The CDR3 bases are TGTGCCAGCTCACCCCGCCCAGGGTGGGAGCAGTACTTC. Translated, it gives CASSPRPGWEQYF.